This TCR beta chain was identified in a study of cytomegalovirus exposure and HLA in healthy donors. Findings and caveats of the study: Both high specificity and high sensitivity reportedly marked the classifier's diagnosis of cytomegalovirus status.

The germline CDR1 and CDR2 sequences are GTSNPN and SVGIG (reference sequence). The CDR3 length is 14 residues. V was clipped by 2 bases and J by 5 bases, with 12 bases between them. Points on this clone: Its antigen is undetermined.

The donors were in the roughly 120-subject validation cohort, distinct from the 666-subject first cohort. Repertoires were generated with immunoSEQ multiplex PCR, while TCRdb's copy carries only in-frame clones and drops some. The sample includes under 150,000 clones, about 87% of them seen just once. This TCR came from a woman aged 18-29 years in good health and CMV-seronegative. The chain is built from TRBV30 and TRBJ2-2, with D tentatively TRBD1 (5 bases). Sequenced input: PBMCs. CDR3 residues: CAWSRGGLTGELFF. The CDR3 DNA reads TGTGCCTGGAGTAGGGGTGGGTTGACCGGGGAGCTGTTTTTT.